The 10 T cell receptor beta chains below were found in one sample sequenced in a study of blood T cell repertoires in COVID-19. Assay: immunoSEQ multiplex PCR; the TCRdb copy retains only in-frame clones and omits some. The repertoire holds 95,000 to 120,000 clones, with roughly 90% as singletons. Source material: peripheral blood. The source of these receptors is a woman in her sixties or seventies who had recovered from COVID-19.

This clone was seen a handful of times. The chain is built from TRBV2 and TRBJ2-3; unclear D gene. The V and J ends lost 8 bases and 4 bases respectively, with 10 bases between them. Germline V gene data show CDR1 as SNHLY and CDR2 as FYNNEI. This CDR3 spans 12 amino acids. In DNA form, the CDR3 reads TGTGCCAGCGCGCCCCGGTCAGATACGCAGTATTTT. It codes for CASAPRSDTQYF.

The chain is built from TRBV6-2 or TRBV6-3 and TRBJ2-7; 8 positions match TRBD2. Germline-derived CDR1 and CDR2 are MNHEY and SVGEGT. CDR3 size: 15 residues. With 5 bases clipped from V and 2 bases from J, the junction kept 8 bases outside the gene matches. CDR3 residues: CASSVAGGDPYEQYF. The CDR3 nucleotides are TGTGCCAGCAGTGTGGCGGGGGGTGATCCCTACGAGCAGTACTTC.

The chain joins TRBV10-3 to TRBJ1-2; D not resolved. The CDR3 covers 13 residues. V gave up 4 bases and J gave up 0 bases, with 6 bases separating them. Germline loops: CDR1 ENHRY, CDR2 SYGVKD. As DNA, the CDR3 is TGTGCCATCAGTGGAACAGCTAACTATGGCTACACCTTC. Translating gives CAISGTANYGYTF.

This clone was counted a single time. This chain connects TRBV29-1 to TRBJ2-3; D perhaps matches TRBD2 (7 bases). Germline V gives CDR1 SQVTM, CDR2 ANQGSEA. The CDR3 sequence is 17 residues long. V lost 6 bases and J 1 base, leaving 23 bases between the germline ends. CDR3 in amino acids: CSVGGGGLTIGTDTQYF. CDR3 sequence (DNA): TGCAGCGTCGGAGGGGGGGGCCTGACCATAGGCACAGATACGCAGTATTTT.

This CDR3 reads CASSQGGGRTDTQYF. CDR3 bases: TGCGCCAGCAGCCAAGGAGGAGGGCGCACAGATACGCAGTATTTT. The chain joins TRBV4-3 to TRBJ2-3, with a weak D call TRBD2 (6 bases). From germline, CDR1 is LGHNA and CDR2 YSLEER. This CDR3 comprises 15 residues. Trimming shortened V by 1 base and J by 1 base, and 9 bases separated the two germline ends.

V is TRBV12-3 or TRBV12-4 and J is TRBJ2-1; perhaps TRBD2 as D (5 bases). This CDR3 comprises 13 residues. Trimming pared 3 bases from V and 7 bases from J, leaving 10 bases between. DNA of the CDR3: TGTGCCAGCAGTTTCGACTGGAGGAATGAGCAGTTCTTC. It yields the protein CASSFDWRNEQFF.

This CDR3 is CASSLGQYSNQPQHF. The CDR3 nucleotides read TGTGCCAGCAGCTTGGGACAGTATAGCAATCAGCCCCAGCATTTT. The rearrangement links TRBV5-8 to TRBJ1-5, with D perhaps TRBD1 (5 bases). Germline CDR1 is SGHTS and CDR2 is YDEGEE. CDR3 length: 15 amino acids. V was pared by 0 bases and J by 0 bases, with 7 bases between.

V usage is TRBV7-2 and J usage is TRBJ2-2; tentatively, D is TRBD1 (7 bases). V was pared by 2 bases and J by 7 bases, with 11 bases between. CDR1 SGHTA and CDR2 FQGNSA come from the germline V gene. The CDR3 runs to 14 residues. CDR3 protein: CASSLSGGNGELFF. The CDR3 bases are TGTGCCAGCAGCTTATCAGGGGGGAACGGGGAGCTGTTTTTT.

This rearrangement joins TRBV24-1 to TRBJ2-1; tentative D call: TRBD1 (5 bases). V was pared by 10 bases and J by 2 bases, with 14 bases between. There are 14 residues in the CDR3. Germline CDR1 reads KGHDR; CDR2 reads SFDVKD. This CDR3 reads CATGPAGTYNEQFF. The CDR3 bases are TGTGCCACTGGGCCTGCAGGGACCTACAATGAGCAGTTCTTC.

The gene calls are TRBV7-3 and TRBJ2-1; D might be TRBD1 (5 bases). Germline V lookup: CDR1 SGHTA, CDR2 FQGTGA. Deletions cut 5 bases from V and 9 bases from J, with 23 bases between. This CDR3 region has 16 residues. The CDR3 sequence: CASSQTAWSQDGEQFF. CDR3 DNA: TGTGCCAGCAGCCAAACCGCGTGGTCACAGGACGGTGAGCAGTTCTTC.